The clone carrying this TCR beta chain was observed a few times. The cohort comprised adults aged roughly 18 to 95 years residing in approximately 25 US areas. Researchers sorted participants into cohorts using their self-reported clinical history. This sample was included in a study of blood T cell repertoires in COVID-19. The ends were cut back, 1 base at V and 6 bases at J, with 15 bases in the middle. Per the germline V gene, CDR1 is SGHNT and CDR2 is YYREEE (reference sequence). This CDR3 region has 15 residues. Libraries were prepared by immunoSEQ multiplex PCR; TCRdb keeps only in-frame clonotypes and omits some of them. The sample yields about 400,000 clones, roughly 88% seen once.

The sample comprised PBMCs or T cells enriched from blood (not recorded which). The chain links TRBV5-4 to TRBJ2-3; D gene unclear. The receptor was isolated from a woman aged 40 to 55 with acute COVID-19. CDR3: CASSLRQVTSDTQYF. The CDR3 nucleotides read TGTGCCAGCAGCTTGCGGCAGGTGACATCCGATACGCAGTATTTT.